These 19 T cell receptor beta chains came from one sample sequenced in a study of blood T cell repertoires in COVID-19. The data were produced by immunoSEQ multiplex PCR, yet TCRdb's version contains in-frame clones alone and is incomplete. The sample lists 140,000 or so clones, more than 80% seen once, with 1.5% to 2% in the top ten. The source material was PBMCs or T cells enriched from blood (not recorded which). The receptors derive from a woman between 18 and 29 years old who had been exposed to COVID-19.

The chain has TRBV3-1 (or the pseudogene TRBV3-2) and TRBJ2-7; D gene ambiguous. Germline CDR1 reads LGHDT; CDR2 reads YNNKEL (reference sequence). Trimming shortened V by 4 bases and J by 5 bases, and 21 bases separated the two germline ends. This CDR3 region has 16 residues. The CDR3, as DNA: TGTGCCAGCAGCCCCCTTCAGCGACTGACCGGCAACGAGCAGTACTTC. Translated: CASSPLQRLTGNEQYF.

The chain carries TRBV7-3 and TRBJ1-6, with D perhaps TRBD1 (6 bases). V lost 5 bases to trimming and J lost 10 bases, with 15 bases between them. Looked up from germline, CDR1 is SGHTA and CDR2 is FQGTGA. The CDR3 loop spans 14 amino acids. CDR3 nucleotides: TGTGCCAGCAGCCACGGGGGGCTAGGATCACCCCTCCACTTT. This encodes CASSHGGLGSPLHF.

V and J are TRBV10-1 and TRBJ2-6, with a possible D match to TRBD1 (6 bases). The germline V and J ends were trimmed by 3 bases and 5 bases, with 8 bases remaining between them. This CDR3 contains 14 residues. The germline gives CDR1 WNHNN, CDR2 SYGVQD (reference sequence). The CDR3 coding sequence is TGCGCCAGCAGTGATACAGGGCGGGCCAACGTCCTGACTTTC. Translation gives CASSDTGRANVLTF.

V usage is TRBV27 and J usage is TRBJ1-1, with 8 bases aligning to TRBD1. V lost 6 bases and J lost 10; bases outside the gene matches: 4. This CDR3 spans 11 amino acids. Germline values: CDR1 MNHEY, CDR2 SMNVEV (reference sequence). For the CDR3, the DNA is TGTGCCAGCAGCGACAGGGGACTAGCTTTCTTT. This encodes CASSDRGLAFF.

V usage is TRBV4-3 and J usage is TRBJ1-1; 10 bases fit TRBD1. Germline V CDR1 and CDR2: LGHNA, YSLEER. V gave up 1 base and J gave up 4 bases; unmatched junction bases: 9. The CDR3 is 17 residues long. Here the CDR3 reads CASSQGGVTGGPTEAFF. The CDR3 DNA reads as TGCGCCAGCAGCCAAGGAGGAGTGACAGGGGGCCCCACTGAAGCTTTCTTT.

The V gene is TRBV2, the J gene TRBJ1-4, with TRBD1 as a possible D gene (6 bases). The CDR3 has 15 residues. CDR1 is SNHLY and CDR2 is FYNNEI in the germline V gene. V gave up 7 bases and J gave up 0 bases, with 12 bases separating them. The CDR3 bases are TGTGCCAGCAAGGGGACAACTGCAACTAATGAAAAACTGTTTTTT. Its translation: CASKGTTATNEKLFF.

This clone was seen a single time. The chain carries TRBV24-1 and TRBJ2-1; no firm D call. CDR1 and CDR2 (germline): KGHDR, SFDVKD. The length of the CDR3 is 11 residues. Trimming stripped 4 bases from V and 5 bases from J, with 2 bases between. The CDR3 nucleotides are TGTGCCACCAGTGACAACAATGAGCAGTTCTTC. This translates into CATSDNNEQFF.

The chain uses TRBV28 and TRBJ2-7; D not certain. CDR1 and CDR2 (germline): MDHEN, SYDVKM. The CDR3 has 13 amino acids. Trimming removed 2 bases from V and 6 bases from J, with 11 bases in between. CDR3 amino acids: CASSLGWSSEQYF. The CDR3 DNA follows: TGTGCCAGCAGTTTAGGTTGGAGCTCCGAGCAGTACTTC.

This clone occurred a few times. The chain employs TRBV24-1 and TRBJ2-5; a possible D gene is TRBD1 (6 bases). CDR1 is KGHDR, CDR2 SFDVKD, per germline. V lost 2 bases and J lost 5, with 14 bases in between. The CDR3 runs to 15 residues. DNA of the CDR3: TGTGCCACCAGTGATTCCACAGGGAATTCGGAGACCCAGTACTTC. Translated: CATSDSTGNSETQYF.

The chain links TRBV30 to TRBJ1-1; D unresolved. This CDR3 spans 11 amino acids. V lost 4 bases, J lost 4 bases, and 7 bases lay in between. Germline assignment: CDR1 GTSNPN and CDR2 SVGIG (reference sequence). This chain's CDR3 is CAWIRGTEAFF. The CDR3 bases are TGTGCCTGGATTCGAGGCACTGAAGCTTTCTTT.

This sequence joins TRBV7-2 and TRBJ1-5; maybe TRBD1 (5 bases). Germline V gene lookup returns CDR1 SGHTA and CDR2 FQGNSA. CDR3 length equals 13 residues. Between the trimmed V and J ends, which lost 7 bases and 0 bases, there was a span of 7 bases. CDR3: CASTDSSNQPQHF. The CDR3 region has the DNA TGTGCCAGCACCGACAGTAGCAATCAGCCCCAGCATTTT.

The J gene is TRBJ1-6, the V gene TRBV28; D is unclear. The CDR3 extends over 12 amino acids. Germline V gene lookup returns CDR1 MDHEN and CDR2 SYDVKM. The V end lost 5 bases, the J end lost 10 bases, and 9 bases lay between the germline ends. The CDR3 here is CASSPSSSPLHF. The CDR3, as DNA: TGTGCCAGCAGTCCCTCCTCCTCACCCCTCCACTTT.

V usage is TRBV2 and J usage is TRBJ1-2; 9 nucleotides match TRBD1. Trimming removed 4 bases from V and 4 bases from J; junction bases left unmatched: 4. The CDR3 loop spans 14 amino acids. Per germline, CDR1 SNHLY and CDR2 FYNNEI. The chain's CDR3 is CASSVETGGYGYTF. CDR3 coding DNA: TGTGCCAGCAGTGTAGAGACAGGGGGCTATGGCTACACCTTC.

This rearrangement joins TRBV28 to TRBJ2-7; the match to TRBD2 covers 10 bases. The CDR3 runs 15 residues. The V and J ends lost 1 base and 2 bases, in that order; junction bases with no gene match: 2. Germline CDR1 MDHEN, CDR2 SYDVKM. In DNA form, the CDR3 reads TGTGCCAGCAGTTTATCAGCGGGAGGGACCTACGAGCAGTACTTC. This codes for CASSLSAGGTYEQYF.

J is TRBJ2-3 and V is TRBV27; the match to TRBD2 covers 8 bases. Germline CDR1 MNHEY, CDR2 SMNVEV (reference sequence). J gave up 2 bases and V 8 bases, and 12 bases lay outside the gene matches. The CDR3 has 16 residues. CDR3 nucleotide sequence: TGTGCCAGCCCCCCTAGGTGCGGGAGGTCCACAGATACGCAGTATTTT. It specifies CASPPRCGRSTDTQYF.

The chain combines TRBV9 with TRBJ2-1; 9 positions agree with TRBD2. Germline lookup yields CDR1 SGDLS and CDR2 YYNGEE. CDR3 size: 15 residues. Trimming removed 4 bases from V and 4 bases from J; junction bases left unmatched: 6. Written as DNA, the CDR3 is TGTGCCAGCAGCCCCGCTAGCGGGATGTACAATGAGCAGTTCTTC. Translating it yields CASSPASGMYNEQFF.

CDR3 sequence reads: CASSNSTGGMTDTQYF. CDR3 sequence (DNA): TGTGCCAGCAGCAACTCGACAGGGGGCATGACAGATACGCAGTATTTT. This chain joins TRBV13 and TRBJ2-3; 10 nucleotides agree with TRBD1. Germline V lookup: CDR1 PRHDT, CDR2 FYEKMQ (reference sequence). The junction had 8 bases not matched to a gene; V was cut back by 5 bases and J by 3 bases. The CDR3 consists of 16 residues.

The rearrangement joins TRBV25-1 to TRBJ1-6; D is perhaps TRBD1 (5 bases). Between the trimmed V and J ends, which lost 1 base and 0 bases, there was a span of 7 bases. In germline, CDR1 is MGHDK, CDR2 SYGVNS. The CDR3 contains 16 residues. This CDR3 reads CASSESGNSYNSPLHF. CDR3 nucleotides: TGTGCCAGCAGTGAATCAGGGAACTCCTATAATTCACCCCTCCACTTT. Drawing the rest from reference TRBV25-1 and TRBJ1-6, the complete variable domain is EADIYQTPRYLVIGTGKKITLECSQTMGHDKMYWYQQDPGMELHLIHYSYGVNSTEKGDLSSESTVSRIRTEHFPLTLESARPSHTSQYLCASSESGNSYNSPLHFGNGTRLTVT.

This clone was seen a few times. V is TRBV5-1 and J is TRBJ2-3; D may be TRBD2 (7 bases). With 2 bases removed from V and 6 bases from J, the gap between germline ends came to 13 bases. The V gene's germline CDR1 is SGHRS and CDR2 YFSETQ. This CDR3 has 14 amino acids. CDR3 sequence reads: CASSFGGRSDTQYF. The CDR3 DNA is TGCGCCAGCAGCTTCGGGGGGCGCTCGGATACGCAGTATTTT.